Following are 11 T cell receptor beta chains from one sample sequenced in a study of blood T cell repertoires in COVID-19. Assay: immunoSEQ multiplex PCR; the TCRdb copy retains only in-frame clones and omits some. This table holds around 160,000 clones, about 86% found once. What was sequenced was peripheral blood. The receptors shown here come from an elderly woman with acute or convalescent COVID-19.

The rearrangement links TRBV6-5 to TRBJ1-6; D not certain. This CDR3 has 15 residues. Trimming took 8 bases from V and 0 from J, leaving 11 bases between them. Germline CDR1 reads MNHEY; CDR2 reads SVGAGI. The CDR3 region is CASREESSYNSPLHF. In DNA, the CDR3 is TGTGCCAGCCGCGAGGAGAGCTCCTATAATTCACCCCTCCACTTT.

This clone occurred once. The V gene is TRBV5-1, the J gene TRBJ1-5; 9 positions match TRBD1. The germline V gene encodes CDR1 SGHRS and CDR2 YFSETQ. The CDR3 is 15 amino acids. Losses at the gene ends were 2 bases for V and 7 bases for J; bases not matched to a gene: 7. Here the CDR3 reads CASSFTGGAEQPQHF. The CDR3 DNA is TGCGCCAGCAGCTTCACAGGGGGCGCGGAGCAGCCCCAGCATTTT.

CDR3 amino acids: CASTHGPSGTEAFF. In DNA form, the CDR3 reads TGCGCCAGCACCCATGGTCCCTCGGGCACTGAAGCTTTCTTT. V gene TRBV5-1 combines with J gene TRBJ1-1; the D is unclear. Germline assignment: CDR1 SGHRS and CDR2 YFSETQ. Trimming cost V 6 bases and J 4 bases, with 16 bases left between them. This CDR3 is 14 amino acids long.

This clone was detected only once. The rearrangement links TRBV5-5 to TRBJ1-2; 8 bases agree with TRBD1. Per the germline V gene, CDR1 is SGHKS and CDR2 is YYEKEE (reference sequence). Trimming removed 4 bases from V and 4 bases from J; junction bases left unmatched: 6. This CDR3 has 14 amino acids. CDR3 DNA: TGTGCCAGCAGCCTGGACAGGGCGGGCTATGGCTACACCTTC. It encodes CASSLDRAGYGYTF.

This chain connects TRBV5-1 to TRBJ2-5; 10 bases align to TRBD2. Trimming at V came to 1 base and at J to 2 bases, leaving 2 bases not matched to a gene. CDR3 size: 15 residues. The germline gives CDR1 SGHRS, CDR2 YFSETQ. In nucleotides, the CDR3 is TGCGCCAGCAGCTTGTCTAGCGGGGGACAAGAGACCCAGTACTTC. Its translation is CASSLSSGGQETQYF.

The DNA for the CDR3 is TGTGCCAGCAGCGTAGATGGGGGGAGCACTTATGGCTACACCTTC. Its protein product is CASSVDGGSTYGYTF. The rearrangement uses TRBV9 and TRBJ1-2, with D possibly being TRBD1 (5 bases). The CDR3 extends over 15 amino acids. Germline V gene lookup returns CDR1 SGDLS and CDR2 YYNGEE. V dropped 0 bases and J dropped 5 bases, with 14 bases sitting between them.

The J gene is TRBJ1-5, the V gene TRBV19, with TRBD1 identical over 10 bases. The CDR3 contains 17 residues. V dropped 0 bases and J dropped 6; count of bases not matched to a gene: 8. Looked up from germline, CDR1 is LNHDA and CDR2 is SQIVND (reference sequence). The CDR3 DNA reads as TGTGCCAGTAGTATAGATTCCCTCGGGACAGGGGTTCAGCCCCAGCATTTT. It codes for CASSIDSLGTGVQPQHF.

The V call is TRBV27, the J call TRBJ2-5; the D gene is possibly TRBD1 (5 bases). This CDR3 region has 13 residues. CDR1 is MNHEY and CDR2 is SMNVEV in the germline V gene (reference sequence). Trimming pared 3 bases from V and 5 bases from J, leaving 10 bases between. CDR3 sequence: CASSFQGFETQYF. DNA of the CDR3: TGTGCCAGCAGTTTTCAGGGTTTTGAGACCCAGTACTTC.

The V and J genes are TRBV19 and TRBJ1-2; D may be TRBD1 (5 bases). V was pared by 3 bases and J by 7 bases, with 18 bases between. There are 15 residues in the CDR3. Germline values: CDR1 LNHDA, CDR2 SQIVND (reference sequence). The CDR3 reads CASSIGVTGFGGYTF. The CDR3 DNA is TGTGCCAGTAGTATTGGGGTCACAGGCTTCGGTGGCTACACCTTC.

The gene calls are TRBV5-5 and TRBJ2-5, with TRBD1 matching 9 bases. The CDR3 length is 16 residues. J gave up 2 bases and V 3 bases, and 8 bases lay outside the gene matches. Germline V CDR1 and CDR2: SGHKS, YYEKEE (reference sequence). The CDR3 DNA is TGTGCCAGCAGCTCCGGACAGGGGATTGATCAAGAGACCCAGTACTTC. Translated, it gives CASSSGQGIDQETQYF.

This clone appeared a few times. The chain links TRBV27 to TRBJ1-5; D is unresolved. CDR1 MNHEY and CDR2 SMNVEV come from the germline V gene (reference sequence). The CDR3 has 14 amino acids. V was shortened by 0 bases and J by 7 bases, with 10 bases between the two germline ends. The CDR3 sequence is CASSLSSIAQPQHF. The CDR3 DNA reads TGTGCCAGCAGTTTATCGAGCATAGCCCAGCCCCAGCATTTT.